Given below is one TCR beta chain in context. Its antigen is not yet known. One base away there is no much larger clone; base qualities are not given. This record comes from a study of blood T cell repertoires in COVID-19 (dated by TCRdb to 2018 to 2021). Study-wide context: Samples covering the acute and convalescent phases of COVID-19 were provided by collaborators in the United States, Italy and Spain. Where available, HLA class I and class II types were obtained from metadata supplied by the sample provider rather than from assay-based typing. A de-identified subject ID, COVID-19 status, age in years and sex were almost always included in the sample metadata. Deeply sampled blood TCRbeta repertoires from subjects exposed to, actively infected with, or recovered from COVID-19 were included in the dataset. The material from the prospective study consisted of cDNA or gDNA derived from T cells, B-cell-depleted T cells, or PBMCs. The repertoires were released in a freely available public database meant as a resource for research on the immune response to SARS-CoV-2. The samples were drawn from the first 160 participants of the ongoing ImmuneRACE study and from 950 to 1,500 subjects provided by 6 global collaborators.

The immunoSEQ Assay, a bias-controlled multiplex PCR, was used to amplify TCRbeta CDR3 regions from genomic DNA. In the source study's methods: The number of nucleated cells in each sample was estimated from the amplification of reference gene primers within the assay. Sequence reads were collapsed and filtered to measure the absolute abundance of every unique TCRbeta CDR3 rearrangement. For each sample, productive Simpson clonality was calculated as the square root of Simpson's diversity index over productive rearrangements. TCRdb holds this immuneACCESS table with in-frame rearrangements only. Some clones are missing; in checked studies, unresolved V genes explain under half, and the rest has no known cause. That table is the source of V, J and clone size, and D and trimming were worked out from the DNA. This sample gives some 200,000 clones in total; approximately 86% of them show up just once. The top ten constitute 2.7% of the sample.

Here is what the overall study found, with its caveats: How much clinical and demographic metadata was included differed by source and by participant, and the metadata was provided uncurated.

Including the terminal cysteine and phenylalanine, the CDR3 comprises 16 residues. Left in the record is the CDR3 DNA by itself, 48 bases read in frame from the first base. CDR1 and CDR2, looked up from the germline V gene, are SGDLS and YYNGEE. V lost 3 bases and J lost 7 bases, and the count of bases not matched to a germline gene is 15. Whole blood was collected in K2EDTA tubes by collaborating institutions according to the institutions' own protocols. For TCRbeta analysis, collaborator samples were shipped as frozen whole blood, as isolated PBMCs, or as DNA extracted from either sample type. This TCR came from a man in his forties with active or convalescent COVID-19. The sequence is built from TRBV9 and TRBJ2-7; 8 central nucleotides agree with TRBD2. Source material: peripheral blood. Read as DNA, the sequence is TGTGCCAGCAGCGCGGCAAGCCTGGGATTAGCGGGGGAGCAGTACTTC. It specifies CASSAASLGLAGEQYF.